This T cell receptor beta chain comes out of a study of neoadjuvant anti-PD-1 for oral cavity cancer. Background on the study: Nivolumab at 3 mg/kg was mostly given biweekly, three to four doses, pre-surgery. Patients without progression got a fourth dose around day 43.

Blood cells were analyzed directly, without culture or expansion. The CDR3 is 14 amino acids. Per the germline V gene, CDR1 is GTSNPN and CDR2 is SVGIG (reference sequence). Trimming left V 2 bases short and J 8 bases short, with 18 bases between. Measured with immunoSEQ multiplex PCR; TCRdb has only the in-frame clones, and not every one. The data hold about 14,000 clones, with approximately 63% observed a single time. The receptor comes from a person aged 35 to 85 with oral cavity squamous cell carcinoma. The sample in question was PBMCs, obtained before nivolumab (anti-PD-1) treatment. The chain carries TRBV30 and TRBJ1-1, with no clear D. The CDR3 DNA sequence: TGTGCCTGGAGTCGGACCGGTACACTGATGGAAGCTTTCTTT. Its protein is CAWSRTGTLMEAFF. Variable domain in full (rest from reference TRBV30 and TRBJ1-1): SQTIHQWPATLVQPVGSPLSLECTVEGTSNPNLYWYRQAAGRGLQLLFYSVGIGQISSEVPQNLSASRPQDRQFILSSKKLLLSDSGFYLCAWSRTGTLMEAFFGQGTRLTVV.